What follows are 30 T cell receptor beta chains derived from one specimen sequenced in a study of CD8+ T cells in alopecia areata. TCR sequencing used cDNA made by reverse transcription of extracted RNA. Clones were sequenced by immunoSEQ multiplex PCR, and TCRdb holds only the in-frame ones, with some missing. The repertoire has 190,000 or so clones, about three fifths of them found once; the top ten carry 3% to 4%. Documented treatment: oral pan-JAK inhibitor, 5-10 mg twice daily. The sequencing used CD4+ T cells sorted from blood, collected at week 4, from a patient treated with tofacitinib. The origin of the receptors is a human donor with alopecia areata.

This clone was detected once. The V call is TRBV5-4, the J call TRBJ1-4; D remains ambiguous. Trimming took off 0 bases at V and 8 bases at J, with 14 bases between the two ends. This CDR3 contains 15 residues. The germline V gene has CDR1 SGHNT and CDR2 YYREEE (reference sequence). The CDR3: CASSLEGALGEKLFF. CDR3 bases: TGTGCCAGCAGCTTGGAGGGTGCCCTTGGAGAAAAACTGTTTTTT.

This clone has only a few counts. This chain connects TRBV6-5 to TRBJ2-5; 7 nucleotides agree with TRBD2. The V and J ends lost 6 bases and 5 bases, in that order; junction bases with no gene match: 6. CDR1 is MNHEY and CDR2 is SVGAGI in the germline V gene. CDR3 length: 13 residues. CDR3 in DNA: TGTGCCAGCAGAGCGGGAACGTGGGAGACCCAGTACTTC. This translates into CASRAGTWETQYF.

The genes are TRBV30 and TRBJ1-2; no firm D call. The germline gives CDR1 GTSNPN, CDR2 SVGIG (reference sequence). The CDR3 contains 13 residues. Trimming removed 0 bases from V and 7 bases from J, with 12 bases in between. The CDR3 region has the DNA TGTGCCTGGAGTGTACTAGGGAGTGGTGGCTACACCTTC. Encoded protein: CAWSVLGSGGYTF.

The rearrangement uses TRBV30 and TRBJ2-2; possible D gene TRBD2, 5 bases. V was shortened by 0 bases and J by 6 bases, with 11 bases between the two germline ends. The CDR3 spans 14 residues. The germline V gene encodes CDR1 GTSNPN and CDR2 SVGIG (reference sequence). CDR3 in amino acids: CAWSVSGFPGELFF. CDR3 nucleotides: TGTGCCTGGAGTGTATCGGGATTCCCCGGGGAGCTGTTTTTT.

The chain has TRBV5-4 and TRBJ2-5; 12 bases match TRBD2. The CDR3 runs 15 residues. Trimming took 4 bases from V and 4 from J; bases not matched to a gene: 5. The V gene's germline CDR1 is SGHNT and CDR2 YYREEE (reference sequence). The CDR3 loop is CASSRTSGERETQYF. For the CDR3, the DNA is TGTGCCAGCAGCCGGACTAGCGGGGAGCGAGAGACCCAGTACTTC.

This chain uses TRBV25-1 with TRBJ1-1; D is possibly TRBD1 (6 bases). Trimming shortened V by 3 bases and J by 7 bases, and 12 bases separated the two germline ends. The CDR3 is 13 residues long. Germline CDR1 reads MGHDK; CDR2 reads SYGVNS. The CDR3 DNA is TGTGCCAGCAGTGAGGGACATCAAATTGAAGCTTTCTTT. As protein: CASSEGHQIEAFF.

The table lists this clone with a count of one. This sequence joins TRBV28 and TRBJ1-2; D unresolved. Germline CDR1 is MDHEN and CDR2 is SYDVKM. The CDR3 extends over 15 amino acids. V lost 3 bases and J lost 4, with 15 bases in between. CDR3 nucleotide sequence: TGTGCCAGCAGTTTCCGGCCAGCTAGATTCTATGGCTACACCTTC. Protein sequence: CASSFRPARFYGYTF.

This clone was seen a single time. This chain connects TRBV6-1 to TRBJ2-5; D is undetermined. This CDR3 comprises 12 residues. Between the trimmed V and J ends, which lost 6 bases and 8 bases, there was a span of 13 bases. CDR1 MNHNS and CDR2 SASEGT come from the germline V gene. The CDR3 nucleotides read TGTGCCAGCAGCTACCCCGGCGGTACCCAGTACTTC. Protein: CASSYPGGTQYF.

J is TRBJ2-6 and V is TRBV30; D tentatively fits TRBD1 or TRBD2 (5 bases each). The germline V gene has CDR1 GTSNPN and CDR2 SVGIG (reference sequence). The CDR3 sequence is 15 residues long. Trimming removed 6 bases at V and 0 bases at J, with 12 bases between. CDR3 in DNA: TGTGCCTGTCGGTTAGGGACCTCTGGGGCCAACGTCCTGACTTTC. Its translation is CACRLGTSGANVLTF.

V and J are TRBV25-1 and TRBJ2-2, with D tentatively TRBD2 (6 bases). V lost 7 bases and J 5 bases, leaving 17 bases between the germline ends. Germline-derived CDR1 and CDR2 are MGHDK and SYGVNS. The CDR3 covers 15 residues. The CDR3 region has the DNA TGTGCCAGCACCCTGGGGGGATCGCAGACCGGGGAGCTGTTTTTT. Protein product: CASTLGGSQTGELFF.

The rearrangement uses TRBV7-6 and TRBJ2-1, with a possible D match to TRBD1 (6 bases). CDR3 length: 15 residues. Trimming pared 5 bases from V and 8 bases from J, leaving 19 bases between. Germline CDR1 and CDR2: SGHVS and FNYEAQ. The CDR3 loop reads CASSPHHREHYEQFF. CDR3 DNA sequence: TGTGCCAGCAGCCCGCATCACAGGGAGCATTATGAGCAGTTCTTC.

The CDR3 DNA is TGTGCCACCGGACAGGGGGTATCCTACGAGCAGTACTTC. Translation: CATGQGVSYEQYF. The rearrangement links TRBV10-3 to TRBJ2-7; TRBD1 matches 10 bases. This CDR3 region has 13 residues. From germline, CDR1 is ENHRY and CDR2 SYGVKD. J was trimmed by 1 base and V by 10 bases; bases with no gene match: 4.

This clone was counted between two and nine times. The V and J genes are TRBV5-8 and TRBJ1-5; tentative D call: TRBD1 (5 bases). The CDR3 contains 15 residues. Germline V lookup: CDR1 SGHTS, CDR2 YDEGEE. Trimming left V 5 bases short and J 2 bases short, with 14 bases between. The CDR3 sequence is CASRTRAQRNQPQHF. The CDR3 DNA sequence: TGTGCCAGCAGAACCAGGGCGCAGCGCAATCAGCCCCAGCATTTT.

The rearrangement links TRBV2 to TRBJ2-7; 8 bases match TRBD1. Germline loops: CDR1 SNHLY, CDR2 FYNNEI. The trim removed 5 bases at V and 4 bases at J, leaving 10 bases unmatched. The length of the CDR3 is 15 residues. The CDR3, as DNA: TGTGCCAGCAGTCCAACAGGGGGTGCGGGGTACGAGCAGTACTTC. Amino acids: CASSPTGGAGYEQYF.

The chain uses TRBV27 and TRBJ1-1; D is perhaps TRBD1 (5 bases). Trimming took off 3 bases at V and 7 bases at J, with 24 bases between the two ends. Per the germline V gene, CDR1 is MNHEY and CDR2 is SMNVEV (reference sequence). The CDR3 extends over 17 amino acids. The CDR3 DNA reads TGTGCCAGCAGTTTCACTAACGACGGAGCCGGGACCATTGAAGCTTTCTTT. This codes for CASSFTNDGAGTIEAFF.

The chain is built from TRBV4-2 and TRBJ2-5, with D possibly TRBD1 on 5 matching bases. The CDR3 totals 14 residues. Between the trimmed V and J ends, which lost 6 bases and 4 bases, there was a span of 15 bases. Per the germline V gene, CDR1 is LGHNA and CDR2 is YNFKEQ. CDR3 in DNA: TGTGCCAGCAGGTCAGCCCAGGGTGGAGAGACCCAGTACTTC. It translates to CASRSAQGGETQYF.

J is TRBJ1-4 and V is TRBV7-9, with 7 bases identical to TRBD1. This CDR3 comprises 14 residues. V was pared by 2 bases and J by 7 bases, with 4 bases of the junction left unmatched. Germline CDR1 and CDR2: SEHNR and FQNEAQ (reference sequence). The CDR3 protein is CASSLRGLAEKLFF. The CDR3 DNA reads as TGTGCCAGCAGCTTAAGGGGGCTGGCTGAAAAACTGTTTTTT.

The chain links TRBV30 to TRBJ1-2; 7 bases are shared with TRBD1. V shed 4 bases, J shed 4 bases, and the junction held 9 bases outside the gene matches. The CDR3 covers 14 residues. Germline lookup yields CDR1 GTSNPN and CDR2 SVGIG (reference sequence). The CDR3 nucleotides are TGTGCCTGGACCAGGCAGGGACAGAGCTATGGCTACACCTTC. Translation gives CAWTRQGQSYGYTF.

The rearrangement links TRBV25-1 to TRBJ1-4; a weak D match, TRBD1 (5 bases). Trimming cost V 2 bases and J 2 bases, with 9 bases left between them. The CDR3 extends over 15 amino acids. The germline V gene encodes CDR1 MGHDK and CDR2 SYGVNS. CDR3 DNA: TGTGCCAGCAGTGAAGATGCAGGGACTAATGAAAAACTGTTTTTT. This translates into CASSEDAGTNEKLFF.

A few counts support this clone. The chain is built from TRBV25-1 and TRBJ2-7; D gene unclear. Germline V gene data show CDR1 as MGHDK and CDR2 as SYGVNS. This CDR3 is built from 14 residues. The V end lost 8 bases, the J end lost 3 bases, and 17 bases lay between the germline ends. This chain's CDR3 is CASQHRSRDYEQYF. CDR3 in DNA: TGTGCCAGCCAACACAGATCCAGAGACTACGAGCAGTACTTC.

The chain has TRBV7-3 and TRBJ2-7; no firm D call. The V and J ends lost 5 bases and 6 bases respectively, with 11 bases between them. Germline lookup yields CDR1 SGHTA and CDR2 FQGTGA. The CDR3 runs 12 residues. The CDR3 is CASSAPKGEQYF. The DNA of the CDR3 is TGTGCCAGCAGCGCTCCCAAGGGCGAGCAGTACTTC.

This clone was observed once. The rearrangement uses TRBV30 and TRBJ1-5; 7 nucleotides agree with TRBD1. The germline gives CDR1 GTSNPN, CDR2 SVGIG (reference sequence). V trimming: 3 bases; J trimming: 5 bases; junction bases outside the gene matches: 4. The CDR3 length is 13 residues. This CDR3 reads CAWRGTDHQPQHF. The CDR3 coding sequence is TGTGCCTGGAGGGGGACAGACCATCAGCCCCAGCATTTT.

The chain couples TRBV29-1 to TRBJ2-5, with D unclear. The germline gives CDR1 SQVTM, CDR2 ANQGSEA. V was clipped by 4 bases and J by 2 bases, with 5 bases between them. This CDR3 region has 11 residues. CDR3 protein: CSVVLQETQYF. In DNA, the CDR3 is TGCAGCGTTGTGCTTCAAGAGACCCAGTACTTC.

The V call is TRBV7-2, the J call TRBJ2-2; 11 nucleotides agree with TRBD1. J lost 6 bases, V lost 5 bases, and 5 bases had no gene match. The CDR3 has 15 amino acids. The germline gives CDR1 SGHTA, CDR2 FQGNSA. The CDR3 nucleotides read TGTGCCAGCAGCCAACGGACAGGGGGCCCCGGGGAGCTGTTTTTT. As protein: CASSQRTGGPGELFF.

This clone was seen a single time. The chain is built from TRBV29-1 and TRBJ1-4; D remains unclear. The CDR3 loop spans 11 amino acids. The germline V gene has CDR1 SQVTM and CDR2 ANQGSEA. V gave up 5 bases and J gave up 7 bases, with 8 bases separating them. The CDR3 DNA follows: TGCAGCGTTTTCCCCGGTGAAAAACTGTTTTTT. Protein: CSVFPGEKLFF.

The chain employs TRBV6-4 and TRBJ1-6; D unresolved. Germline V gives CDR1 MRHNA, CDR2 SNTAGT. V shed 3 bases and J shed 10 bases, with 10 bases lying between them. This CDR3 has 13 residues. Written as DNA, the CDR3 is TGTGCCAGCAGTGAGAGGGAGAGATCACCCCTCCACTTT. Encoded protein: CASSERERSPLHF.

This chain links TRBV30 with TRBJ1-3; TRBD1 matches 9 bases. J was trimmed by 5 bases and V by 3 bases; bases with no gene match: 11. This CDR3 region has 16 residues. CDR1 GTSNPN and CDR2 SVGIG come from the germline V gene (reference sequence). The CDR3 region has the DNA TGTGCCTGGAGCGTATCGTCGGGACAGGGAAGAAACACCATATATTTT. Its protein product is CAWSVSSGQGRNTIYF.

This clone has a handful of counts. The chain carries TRBV12-5 and TRBJ1-5; the D gene is possibly TRBD1 (6 bases). This CDR3 region has 17 residues. Germline V gene sequence: CDR1 LGHNT, CDR2 FRNRAP. Trimming stripped 0 bases from V and 1 base from J, with 13 bases between. CDR3 amino acids: CASGLVRGGQSNQPQHF. In nucleotides, the CDR3 is TGTGCTAGTGGTTTGGTAAGAGGGGGACAAAGCAATCAGCCCCAGCATTTT.

Concerning this clone: At one end, the junction sequence differs from germline, possibly due to a read error. This chain uses TRBV6-1 with TRBJ1-1; no clear D gene. The CDR3 consists of 15 residues. The V gene's germline CDR1 is MNHNS and CDR2 SASEGT. CDR3 in DNA: TGTGCCAGCAGTAAAGCGCTTTGGGGTCGCACTGAAGCTTTCTTT. Translating it yields CASSKALWGRTEAFF.

V is TRBV29-1 and J is TRBJ1-2; 8 positions match TRBD1. This CDR3 is 14 amino acids long. From germline, CDR1 is SQVTM and CDR2 ANQGSEA. Germline trimming cut 7 bases from V and 8 bases from J; bases unmatched to any gene: 15. CDR3 amino acids: CSADRQGPKGGYTF. Here the CDR3 DNA reads TGCAGCGCGGACCGACAGGGGCCTAAGGGGGGCTACACCTTC.